This T cell receptor beta chain emerged from a study of blood T cells in healthy people across ages. Study context: Every two T cells gave about one barcoded beta molecule via template switching.

V was trimmed by 0 bases and J by 7 bases, leaving 14 bases between them. This CDR3 spans 16 amino acids. Germline V gene sequence: CDR1 SGDLS, CDR2 YYNGEE. Overall study findings and caveats: Researchers said unsorted PBMCs prevented a conclusive naive versus antigen-experienced comparison. TCR beta diversity tracked closely with naive T cell percentage.

Comment on this clonotype: What it recognizes is unknown.

Next came a second PCR, run for 7 to 11 cycles, which used a sample-barcoded 5' primer along with a J-beta primer mix. Every cDNA molecule carried a tag from a template-switch adaptor bearing 12 random nucleotides. TCRdb fed the 5' RACE reads into MiXCR, producing one record per CDR3 protein. The repertoire has 1 million to 1.2 million distinct CDR3 sequences, around two fifths of them found once; the top ten carry less than 15%. The sequenced material came from blood. The chain has TRBV9 and TRBJ1-6; D is uncertain. This TCR derives from a man between 18 and 29 years old in good health. CDR3: CASSVGDGRTNSPLHF. The CDR3 region has the DNA TGTGCCAGCAGCGTAGGGGATGGCAGAACCAATTCACCCCTCCACTTT. The full variable domain, rest sourced from reference TRBV9 and TRBJ1-6, is DSGVTQTPKHLITATGQRVTLRCSPRSGDLSVYWYQQSLDQGLQFLIQYYNGEERAKGNILERFSAQQFPDLHSELNLSSLELGDSALYFCASSVGDGRTNSPLHFGNGTRLTVT.